This T cell receptor (beta chain) derives from a study of cytomegalovirus exposure and HLA in healthy donors. As for the study in general: Among the roughly 400 genotyped donors, around 85% were placed in the Caucasian-associated ancestry cluster.

Although they were nominally healthy when sampled, donors likely had unrecorded immune exposures. The PCR had 60 Vbeta and 13 Jbeta primers. Assay used: immunoSEQ multiplex PCR; TCRdb lists only in-frame clones, some missing. Of approximately 73,000 clones listed, about 60% are singletons. Per germline, CDR1 SGDLS and CDR2 YYNGEE. Between the trimmed V and J ends, which lost 0 bases and 0 bases, there was a span of 9 bases. This CDR3 is built from 16 residues. The gene calls are TRBV9 and TRBJ2-2; no definite D call. Sequenced material: PBMCs. The sequence was obtained from a young man in good health and CMV-seropositive. The CDR3 DNA sequence: TGTGCCAGCAGCGTAGTTGCGTATGCGAACACCGGGGAGCTGTTTTTT. It codes for CASSVVAYANTGELFF.